Included here is one T cell receptor beta chain sequence, with context. These data come from a study of blood T cell repertoires in COVID-19. Study summary: From the United States, Italy and Spain came samples of acute and convalescent COVID-19. From T cells, B-cell-depleted T cells, or PBMCs came the material, which was cDNA or gDNA.

V lost 5 bases, J lost 8 bases, and 5 bases stayed unmatched. Germline CDR1 reads SGHTA; CDR2 reads FQGNSA. The CDR3 runs 14 residues. Per the study methods: Amplification of reference gene primers was used by the study to estimate nucleated cell counts. The repertoire was sequenced with immunoSEQ multiplex PCR; TCRdb's copy has only in-frame clones and lacks some. V and J calls and clone size are given by that table; D and trimming were obtained from the DNA. The sample carries 90,000 to 120,000 clones, 85% to 90% recorded once. The sequence was collected from a human donor in a cohort sampled during active COVID-19. The chain carries TRBV7-2 and TRBJ1-4, with 10 bases matching TRBD1. Sequenced input: peripheral blood. CDR3 residues: CASSRGTGVEKLFF. CDR3 DNA sequence: TGTGCCAGCAGCAGGGGGACAGGGGTAGAAAAACTGTTTTTT.